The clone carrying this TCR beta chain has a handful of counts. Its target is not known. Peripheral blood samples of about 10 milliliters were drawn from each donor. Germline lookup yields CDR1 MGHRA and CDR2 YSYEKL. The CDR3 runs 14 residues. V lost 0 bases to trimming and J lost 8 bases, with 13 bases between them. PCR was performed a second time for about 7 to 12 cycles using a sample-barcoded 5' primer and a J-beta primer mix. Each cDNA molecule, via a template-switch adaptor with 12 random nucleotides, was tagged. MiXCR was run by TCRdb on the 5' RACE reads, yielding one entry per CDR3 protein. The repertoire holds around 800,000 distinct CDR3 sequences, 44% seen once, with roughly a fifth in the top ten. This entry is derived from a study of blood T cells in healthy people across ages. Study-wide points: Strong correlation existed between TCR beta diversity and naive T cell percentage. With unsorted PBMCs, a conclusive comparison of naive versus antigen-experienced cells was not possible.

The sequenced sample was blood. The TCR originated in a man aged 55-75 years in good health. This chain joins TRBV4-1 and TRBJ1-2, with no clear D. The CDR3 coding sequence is TGCGCCAGCAGCCAAGAGGGGTCAGGTATAGGCTACACCTTC. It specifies CASSQEGSGIGYTF.